The source of this TCR beta chain is a study of OX40 agonist ivuxolimab in advanced cancers. Study-wide results and caveats: CD8+ T cells (on average) carried more expanded clones than CD4+ T cells.

Blood got drawn at baseline, again on cycle 4 day 1, and then on cycle 7 day 1. Repertoires were generated with immunoSEQ multiplex PCR, while TCRdb's copy carries only in-frame clones and drops some. The sample yields 60,000 to 85,000 clones, 85% to 90% seen once. On this clone: What it binds is not known.

The CDR3 runs 16 residues. Germline assignment: CDR1 MGHRA and CDR2 YSYEKL. V lost 2 bases, J lost 1 base, and 3 bases stayed unmatched. The TCR comes from an adult with an advanced solid tumor such as melanoma, head and neck, liver or kidney cancer. Here the sequenced sample was CD4+ or CD8+ T cells sorted from blood, taken in a trial of the OX40 agonist ivuxolimab. The chain combines TRBV4-1 with TRBJ2-5, with 11 bases aligning to TRBD2. The CDR3 DNA is TGCGCCAGCAGCCAAATCCTAGCGGGGGGCCAAGAGACCCAGTACTTC. It translates to CASSQILAGGQETQYF.